This TCR beta chain was recovered during a study of beta chain features in type 1 diabetes. Looked up from germline, CDR1 is LGHNA and CDR2 is YSLEER. The CDR3 contains 14 residues. The V end lost 1 base, the J end lost 5 bases, and 9 bases lay between the germline ends. Study-wide findings and caveats: Moderate but significant shortening of TCRB CDR3s was recorded in all four CD4+ subsets from Type 1 diabetes patients. Researchers caution that PCR might favor shorter templates, equally among patients and controls.

A remark on this clone: What it binds is not known.

Every bit of the isolated RNA underwent reverse transcription, so sequencing read expressed TCRB transcripts. It was found that naive, central memory and regulatory T cell samples averaged around 3.5 million reads. Profiling relied on immunoSEQ multiplex PCR, and the TCRdb table lists in-frame clones only, not all of them. This table has around 150,000 clones, approximately 62% appearing once. Central memory, naive, regulatory and stem cell-like memory CD4+ cells were sorted by CD45RO/CCR7/CD25/CD127/CD95/CD27. Once sorted, every population was more than 98% pure. Sequenced input: naive CD4+ T cells from blood. The chain recombines TRBV4-3 with TRBJ2-4; either TRBD1 or TRBD2 may fit D (5 bases each). The TCR sequence derives from a young man with type 1 diabetes. The CDR3 region is CASSQAGTENIQYF. CDR3 in DNA: TGCGCCAGCAGCCAAGCCGGGACGGAAAACATTCAGTACTTC.